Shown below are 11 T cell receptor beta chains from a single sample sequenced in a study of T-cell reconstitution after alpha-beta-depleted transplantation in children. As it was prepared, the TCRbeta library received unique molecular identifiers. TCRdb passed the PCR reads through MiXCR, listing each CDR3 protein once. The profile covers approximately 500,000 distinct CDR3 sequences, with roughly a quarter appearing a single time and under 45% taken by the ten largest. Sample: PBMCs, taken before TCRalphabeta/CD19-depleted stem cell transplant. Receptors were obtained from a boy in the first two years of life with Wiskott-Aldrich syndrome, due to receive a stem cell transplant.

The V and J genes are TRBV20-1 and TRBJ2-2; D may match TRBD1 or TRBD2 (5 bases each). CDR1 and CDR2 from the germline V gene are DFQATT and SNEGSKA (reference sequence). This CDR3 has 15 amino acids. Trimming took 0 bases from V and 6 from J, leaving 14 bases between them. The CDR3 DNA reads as TGCAGTGCTAGAGATCGGGGCTTACTGGCCGGGGAGCTGTTTTTT. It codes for CSARDRGLLAGELFF.

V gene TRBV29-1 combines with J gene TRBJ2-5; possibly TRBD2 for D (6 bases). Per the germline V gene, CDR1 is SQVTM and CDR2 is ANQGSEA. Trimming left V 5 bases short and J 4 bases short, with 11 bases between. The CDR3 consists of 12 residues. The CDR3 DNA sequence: TGCAGCGTTTTAGCGGATCGAGAGACCCAGTACTTC. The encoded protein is CSVLADRETQYF. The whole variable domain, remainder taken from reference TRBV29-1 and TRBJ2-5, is SAVISQKPSRDICQRGTSLTIQCQVDSQVTMMFWYRQQPGQSLTLIATANQGSEATYESGFVIDKFPISRPNLTFSTLTVSNMSPEDSSIYLCSVLADRETQYFGPGTRLLVL.

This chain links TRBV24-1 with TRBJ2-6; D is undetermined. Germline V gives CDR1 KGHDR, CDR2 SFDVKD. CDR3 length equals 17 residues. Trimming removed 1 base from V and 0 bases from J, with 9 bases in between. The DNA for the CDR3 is TGTGCCACCAGTGATTTTGGACGGAACTCTGGGGCCAACGTCCTGACTTTC. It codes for CATSDFGRNSGANVLTF.

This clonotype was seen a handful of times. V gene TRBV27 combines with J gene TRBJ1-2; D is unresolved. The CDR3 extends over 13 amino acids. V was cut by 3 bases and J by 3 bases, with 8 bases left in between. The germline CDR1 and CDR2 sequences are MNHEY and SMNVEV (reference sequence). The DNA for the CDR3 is TGTGCCAGCAGTTTTGGGGAAGACTATGGCTACACCTTC. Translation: CASSFGEDYGYTF.

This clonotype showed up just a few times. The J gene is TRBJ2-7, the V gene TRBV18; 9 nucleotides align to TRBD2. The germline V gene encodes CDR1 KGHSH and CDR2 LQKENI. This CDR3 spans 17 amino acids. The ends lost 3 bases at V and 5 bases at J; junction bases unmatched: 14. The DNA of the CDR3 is TGTGCCAGCTCACCGATTAGCGGGAGATCGGTGGTCCACGAGCAGTACTTC. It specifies CASSPISGRSVVHEQYF.

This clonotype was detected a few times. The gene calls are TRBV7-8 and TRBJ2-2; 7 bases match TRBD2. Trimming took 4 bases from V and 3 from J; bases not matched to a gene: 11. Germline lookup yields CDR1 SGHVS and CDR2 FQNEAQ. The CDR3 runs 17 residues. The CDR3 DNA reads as TGTGCCAGCAGCTCGCGGACTAGTGGTTTGTACACCGGGGAGCTGTTTTTT. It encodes CASSSRTSGLYTGELFF.

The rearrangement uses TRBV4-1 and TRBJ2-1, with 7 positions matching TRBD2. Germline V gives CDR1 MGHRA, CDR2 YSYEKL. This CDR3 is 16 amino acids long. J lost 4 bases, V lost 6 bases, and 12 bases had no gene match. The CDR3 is CASRDQAGKGYNEQFF. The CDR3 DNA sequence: TGCGCCAGCAGGGATCAAGCGGGAAAGGGATACAATGAGCAGTTCTTC.

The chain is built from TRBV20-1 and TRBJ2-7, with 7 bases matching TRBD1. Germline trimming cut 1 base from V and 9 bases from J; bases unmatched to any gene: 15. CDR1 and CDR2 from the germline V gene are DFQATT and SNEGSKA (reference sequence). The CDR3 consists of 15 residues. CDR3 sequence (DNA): TGCAGTGCTAGAGTAGCCGGGACAGAGCTACGAGGGCAGTACTTC. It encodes CSARVAGTELRGQYF.

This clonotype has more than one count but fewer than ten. The CDR3 region is CASSLVPDTDTQYF. The CDR3 region has the DNA TGCGCCAGCAGCTTGGTGCCAGACACAGATACGCAGTATTTT. This sequence joins TRBV5-1 and TRBJ2-3, with D hard to call. Trimming stripped 0 bases from V and 2 bases from J, with 7 bases between. This CDR3 comprises 14 residues. CDR1 and CDR2 (germline): SGHRS, YFSETQ.

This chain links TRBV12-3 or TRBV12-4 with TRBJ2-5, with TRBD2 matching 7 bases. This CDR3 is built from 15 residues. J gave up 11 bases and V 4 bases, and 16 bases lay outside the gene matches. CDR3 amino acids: CASSSSGESYQEQYF. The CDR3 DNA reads TGTGCCAGCAGTTCTAGCGGAGAATCGTACCAAGAGCAGTACTTC.

CDR3 nucleotides: TGTGCCAGCAGCTTACACGGGACAGCCAAAGAGACCCAGTACTTC. Amino acids: CASSLHGTAKETQYF. J is TRBJ2-5 and V is TRBV7-3, with 7 bases identical to TRBD1. Germline V gene lookup returns CDR1 SGHTA and CDR2 FQGTGA. V gave up 2 bases and J gave up 3 bases; unmatched junction bases: 6. The CDR3 has 15 amino acids.